The entry that follows covers one TCR beta chain sequence. Its antigen is not known. Primers used in a second PCR of about 7 to 12 cycles were a sample-barcoded 5' primer and a J-beta primer mix. Each CDR3 protein is one row after TCRdb ran MiXCR on the 5' RACE reads. The repertoire holds about 1.7 million distinct CDR3 sequences, 28% seen once, with roughly 8% in the top ten. Peripheral blood samples of around 9.8 milliliters were drawn from each donor. The source of the sample is a study of blood T cells in healthy people across ages. The CDR3 extends over 17 amino acids. V shed 2 bases and J shed 2 bases, with 16 bases lying between them. CDR1 is SNHLY, CDR2 FYNNEI, per germline. The study, taken as a whole, reports: Diversity estimated from one million T cells was considered an underestimate.

The gene calls are TRBV2 and TRBJ1-5; a possible D gene is TRBD1 (5 bases). The sequence came from a woman aged 25 to 39 in good health. The sequenced sample was blood. The CDR3 DNA reads as TGTGCCAGCAGTGAATGTTTGGGACCTACCTGCAATCAGCCCCAGCATTTT. As protein: CASSECLGPTCNQPQHF.